This T cell receptor (beta chain) was captured in a study of blood T cells in healthy people across ages. Alongside a J-beta primer mix, a sample-barcoded 5' primer served in a second PCR lasting roughly 7 to 11 cycles. MiXCR, applied by TCRdb to the 5' RACE reads, yields one record per CDR3 protein. The table shows about 290,000 distinct CDR3 sequences, with 27% occurring only once. This clonotype was observed a few times. J lost 8 bases, V lost 3 bases, and 3 bases had no gene match. The germline V gene has CDR1 SEHNR and CDR2 FQNEAQ (reference sequence). The CDR3 runs to 13 residues. The source material was blood. The origin of this receptor is a woman in her 70s in good health. The J gene is TRBJ2-3, the V gene TRBV7-9; TRBD1 aligns across 9 bases. For the CDR3, the DNA is TGTGCCAGCAGCTTGGGGGACAGGGTTACGCAGTATTTT. Translating gives CASSLGDRVTQYF.